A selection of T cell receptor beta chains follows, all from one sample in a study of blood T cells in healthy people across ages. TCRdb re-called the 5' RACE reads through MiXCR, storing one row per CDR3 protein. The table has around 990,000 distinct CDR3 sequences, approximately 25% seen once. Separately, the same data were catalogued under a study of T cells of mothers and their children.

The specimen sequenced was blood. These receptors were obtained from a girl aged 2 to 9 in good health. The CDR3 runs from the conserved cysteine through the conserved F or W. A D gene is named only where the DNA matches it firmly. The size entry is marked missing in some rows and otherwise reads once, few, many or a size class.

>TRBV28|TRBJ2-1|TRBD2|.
TGTGCCAGCAGTTTAGGCGGGAGGAGAGACGAGCAGTTCTTC
CASSLGGRRDEQFF
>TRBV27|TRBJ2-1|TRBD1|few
TGTGCCAGCAGTTTATATGGGACAGGACCATTTTACAATGAGCAGTTCTTC
CASSLYGTGPFYNEQFF
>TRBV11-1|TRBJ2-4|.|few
TGTGCCAGCAGCCAGTATGGATGGGCGGACAAAAACATTCAGTACTTC
CASSQYGWADKNIQYF
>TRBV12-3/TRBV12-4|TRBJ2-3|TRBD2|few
TGTGCCAGCAGTTTAGTTCTAGCGGGGAGCACAGATACGCAGTATTTT
CASSLVLAGSTDTQYF
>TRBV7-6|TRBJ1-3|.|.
TGTGCCAGCAGCCCCCAGGCGGGTGACAGCCCCCTCTCTGGAAACACCATATATTTT
CASSPQAGDSPLSGNTIYF
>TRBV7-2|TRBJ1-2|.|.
TGTGCCAGCAGCTTAGCGCAGGTGGGGAACAGCTATGGCTACACCTTC
CASSLAQVGNSYGYTF
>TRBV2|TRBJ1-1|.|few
TGTGCCACCAAGGACCGTATGAACACTGAAGCTTTCTTT
CATKDRMNTEAFF
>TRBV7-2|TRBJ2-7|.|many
TGTGCCAGCAGCTTAGAGTTAGCCTACGAGCAGTACTTC
CASSLELAYEQYF
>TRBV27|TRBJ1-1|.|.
TGTGCCAGCAGTTTAAGATCCCTGAACACTGAAGCTTTCTTT
CASSLRSLNTEAFF
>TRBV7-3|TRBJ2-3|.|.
TGTGCCAGCAGCAGACCCCTCGGTACGCAGTATTTT
CASSRPLGTQYF
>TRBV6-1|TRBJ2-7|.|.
TGTGCCAGCAGTGAAGAGGCACGGCGATACGAGCAGTACTTC
CASSEEARRYEQYF
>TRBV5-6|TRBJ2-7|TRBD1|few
TGTGCCAGCAGCTTCGGACAGGGTTATCACGAGCAGTACTTC
CASSFGQGYHEQYF
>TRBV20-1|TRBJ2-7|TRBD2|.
TGCAGTCTTCAGCGGGAGAAGATGACCTACGAGCAGTACTTC
CSLQREKMTYEQYF
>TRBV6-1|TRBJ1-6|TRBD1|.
TGTGCCAGCAGTGCGGACAGGAGCTCCTATAATTCACCCCTCCACTTT
CASSADRSSYNSPLHF
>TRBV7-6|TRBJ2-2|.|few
TGTGCCAGCAGCTTACCCCGGATTGGAGCGGCTGGGGAGCTGTTTTTT
CASSLPRIGAAGELFF
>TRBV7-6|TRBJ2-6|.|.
TGTGCCAGCAGCTTCATACCTCGAGGGGGATTGAACTCTGGGGCCAACGTCCTGACTTTC
CASSFIPRGGLNSGANVLTF
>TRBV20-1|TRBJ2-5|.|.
TGCAGTGCTAGAGTTAACCAGCTCTTAAATCAAGAGACCCAGTACTTC
CSARVNQLLNQETQYF
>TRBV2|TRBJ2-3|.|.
TGTGCCAGCAGAGAGACGGTCGGTACGCAGTATTTT
CASRETVGTQYF
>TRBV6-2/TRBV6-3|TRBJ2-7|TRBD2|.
TGTGCCAGCAGTTACGCCCTAGCGGGGGGCGAGCAGTACTTC
CASSYALAGGEQYF
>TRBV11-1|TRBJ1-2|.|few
TGTGCCAGCAGCCAGCCCGGGACGGATGGCTACACCTTC
CASSQPGTDGYTF
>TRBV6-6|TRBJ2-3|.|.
TGTGCCAGCAGTTACCATGGGTCCGCGTATTTT
CASSYHGSAYF
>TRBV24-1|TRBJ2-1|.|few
TGTGCCACCAGTGAAGGCATGCTCTCCTACAATGAGCAGTTCTTC
CATSEGMLSYNEQFF
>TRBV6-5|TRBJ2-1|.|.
TGTGCCAGCAGTTCCTCCCTGGAGCAGTTCTTC
CASSSSLEQFF
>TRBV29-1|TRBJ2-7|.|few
TGCAGCGTTGAATATCCCGCTTTCAGCTCCTACGAGCAGTACTTC
CSVEYPAFSSYEQYF
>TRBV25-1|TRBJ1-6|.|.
TGTGCCAGCAGTGAATTGGCAGGGAGTTCACCCCTCCACTTT
CASSELAGSSPLHF
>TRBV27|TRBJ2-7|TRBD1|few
TGTGCCAGCAGCCGGACAGGTCCATCCTACGAGCAGTACTTC
CASSRTGPSYEQYF
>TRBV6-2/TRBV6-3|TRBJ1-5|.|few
TGTGCCAGCAGTTCGAGGAACTTAGGTGGACAGCCCCAGCATTTT
CASSSRNLGGQPQHF
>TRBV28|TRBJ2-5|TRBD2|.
TGTGCCAGCAGTTTAGACGGGAGGTGGGATGAGCAGTACTTC
CASSLDGRWDEQYF
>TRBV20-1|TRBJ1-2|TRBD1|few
TGCAGTGCTAGAGCCTACCCTGGGACAGGAGGATTCGCCTATGGCTACACCTTC
CSARAYPGTGGFAYGYTF
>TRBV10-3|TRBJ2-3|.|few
TGTGCCACCCTACTTAATGGGGACACAGATACGCAGTATTTT
CATLLNGDTDTQYF
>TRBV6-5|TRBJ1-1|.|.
TGTGCCAGCAGTTACTCTAGGGACTCGAGCACTGAAGCTTTCTTT
CASSYSRDSSTEAFF
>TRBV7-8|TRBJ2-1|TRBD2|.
TGTGCCAACAGCTTCATCGGGACTAGCGGAGGCAATGAGCAGTTCTTC
CANSFIGTSGGNEQFF
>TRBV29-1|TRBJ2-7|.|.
TGCAGCGTTGTTGGGGCCGTAACCTACGAGCAGTACTTC
CSVVGAVTYEQYF
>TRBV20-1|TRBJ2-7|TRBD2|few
TGCAGTGCTGTTTCGCTAGCGGGAGGTATCTACGAGCAGTACTTC
CSAVSLAGGIYEQYF
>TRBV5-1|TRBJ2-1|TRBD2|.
TGCGCCAGCAGCCCTACGACTAGCGGTAATGAGCAGTTCTTC
CASSPTTSGNEQFF
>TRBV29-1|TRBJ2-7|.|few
TGCAGCGTTGCAACCAACGAGCAGTACTTC
CSVATNEQYF
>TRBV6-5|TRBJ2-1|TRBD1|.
TGTGCCAGCAGTTACTCGAGACGGGACAGGCAGTTCTTC
CASSYSRRDRQFF
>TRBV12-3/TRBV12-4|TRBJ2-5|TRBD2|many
TGTGCCAGCAGTCCTTCTTTAGCGGGGTACCAAGAGACCCAGTACTTC
CASSPSLAGYQETQYF